The source of this TCR beta chain is a study of OX40 agonist ivuxolimab in advanced cancers. Study context: Ivuxolimab, an agonistic anti-OX40 (CD134) antibody, was given to patients. Every 2 weeks, patients received ivuxolimab intravenously, dosed at 0.01 to 10 mg/kg. Every patient in dose escalation had hepatocellular carcinoma, melanoma, renal cell or head and neck cancer. Overall study results and limits: The average count of expanded clones was higher among CD8+ T cells than among CD4+.

Libraries were prepared by immunoSEQ multiplex PCR; TCRdb keeps only in-frame clonotypes and omits some of them. The sample lists about 83,000 clones, roughly 93% seen once, with 0.71% in the top ten. Germline V lookup: CDR1 MDHEN, CDR2 SYDVKM. The CDR3 covers 12 residues. The V and J ends lost 7 bases and 3 bases respectively, with 10 bases between them. Comments on this clone: What it recognizes is unknown.

The sequence was collected from an adult with an advanced solid tumor such as melanoma, head and neck, liver or kidney cancer. The chain couples TRBV28 to TRBJ2-7; D is undetermined. Specimen: CD4+ or CD8+ T cells sorted from blood, collected in a trial of the OX40 agonist ivuxolimab. The CDR3: CASMERFYEQYF. The DNA of the CDR3 is TGTGCCAGCATGGAGAGATTCTACGAGCAGTACTTC.